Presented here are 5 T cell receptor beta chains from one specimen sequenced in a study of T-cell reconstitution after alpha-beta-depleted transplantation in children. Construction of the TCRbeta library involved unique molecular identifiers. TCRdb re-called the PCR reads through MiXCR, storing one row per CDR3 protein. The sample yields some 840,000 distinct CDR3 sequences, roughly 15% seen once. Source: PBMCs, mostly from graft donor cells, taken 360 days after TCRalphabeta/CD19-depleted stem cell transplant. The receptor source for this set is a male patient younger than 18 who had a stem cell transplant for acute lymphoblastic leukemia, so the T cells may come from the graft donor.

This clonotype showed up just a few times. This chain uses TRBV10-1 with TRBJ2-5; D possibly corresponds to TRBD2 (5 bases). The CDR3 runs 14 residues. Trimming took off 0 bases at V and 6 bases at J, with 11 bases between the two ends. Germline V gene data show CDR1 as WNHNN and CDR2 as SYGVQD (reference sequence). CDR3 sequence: CASSESDLGQTQYF. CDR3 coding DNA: TGCGCCAGCAGTGAGTCGGACTTGGGTCAGACCCAGTACTTC.

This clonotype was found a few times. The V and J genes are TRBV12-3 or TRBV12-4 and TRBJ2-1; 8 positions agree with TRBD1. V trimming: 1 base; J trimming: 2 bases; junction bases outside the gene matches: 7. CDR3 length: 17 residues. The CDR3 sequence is CASSLVVAGGTYNEQFF. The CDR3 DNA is TGTGCCAGCAGTTTAGTAGTGGCAGGGGGCACCTACAATGAGCAGTTCTTC.

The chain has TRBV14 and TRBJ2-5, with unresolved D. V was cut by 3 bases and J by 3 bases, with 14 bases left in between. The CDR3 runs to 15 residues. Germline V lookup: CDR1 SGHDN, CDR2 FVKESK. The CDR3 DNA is TGTGCCAGCAGCCATTTGAGGAAGACGAAAGAGACCCAGTACTTC. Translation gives CASSHLRKTKETQYF.

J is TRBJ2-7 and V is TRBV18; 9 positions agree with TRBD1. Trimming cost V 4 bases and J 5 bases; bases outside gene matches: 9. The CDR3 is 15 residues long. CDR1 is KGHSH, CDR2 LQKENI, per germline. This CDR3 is CASSQTGTGSHEQYF. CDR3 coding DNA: TGTGCCAGCTCACAGACCGGGACAGGGTCCCACGAGCAGTACTTC.

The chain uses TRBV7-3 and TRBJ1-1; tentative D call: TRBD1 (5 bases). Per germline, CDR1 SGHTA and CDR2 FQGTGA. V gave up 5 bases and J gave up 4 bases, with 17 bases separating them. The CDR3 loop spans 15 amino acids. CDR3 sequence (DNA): TGTGCCAGCAGCCCCCGTGAGGGGCTGAGCACTGAAGCTTTCTTT. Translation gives CASSPREGLSTEAFF. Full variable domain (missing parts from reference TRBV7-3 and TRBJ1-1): GAGVSQTPSNKVTEKGKYVELRCDPISGHTALYWYRQSLGQGPEFLIYFQGTGAADDSGLPNDRFFAVRPEGSVSTLKIQRTERGDSAVYLCASSPREGLSTEAFFGQGTRLTVV.